One sample yielded the 28 T cell receptor beta chains listed below, sequenced in a study of blood T cell repertoires in COVID-19. Clones were sequenced by immunoSEQ multiplex PCR, and TCRdb holds only the in-frame ones, with some missing. The repertoire holds roughly 150,000 clones, with more than 75% as singletons. The sample taken for sequencing was peripheral blood. These receptors were taken from a woman of 80 years or more with COVID-19, enrolled during active disease.

This clone has just a few counts. This sequence joins TRBV2 and TRBJ1-6; no clear D. Germline lookup yields CDR1 SNHLY and CDR2 FYNNEI. Deletions cut 6 bases from V and 9 bases from J, with 12 bases between. This CDR3 has 13 residues. CDR3: CASRREVGSPLHF. In DNA, the CDR3 is TGTGCCAGCAGGAGGGAAGTAGGTTCACCCCTCCACTTT.

The gene calls are TRBV2 and TRBJ1-2, with D possibly TRBD1 on 5 matching bases. The CDR3 sequence is 13 residues long. V was trimmed by 2 bases and J by 8 bases, leaving 12 bases between them. CDR1 is SNHLY and CDR2 is FYNNEI in the germline V gene. CDR3 amino acids: CASSEQPGRGYTF. The CDR3 DNA follows: TGTGCCAGCAGTGAACAGCCAGGGAGGGGCTACACCTTC.

This clone was recorded only once. Distinct nucleotide sequences in the sample also encode this CDR3. The gene calls are TRBV5-1 and TRBJ2-5, with D tentatively TRBD2 (6 bases). The CDR3 length is 12 residues. V was cut by 5 bases and J by 4 bases, with 9 bases left in between. Germline values: CDR1 SGHRS, CDR2 YFSETQ. The CDR3 coding sequence is TGCGCCAGCAGTCCCGGGGGAGAGACCCAGTACTTC. Its translation: CASSPGGETQYF.

V is TRBV3-1 (or the pseudogene TRBV3-2) and J is TRBJ1-3, with a tentative D call TRBD1 (6 bases). Trimming pared 4 bases from V and 0 bases from J, leaving 13 bases between. In germline, CDR1 is LGHDT, CDR2 YNNKEL (reference sequence). The CDR3 contains 16 residues. CDR3 sequence (DNA): TGTGCCAGCAGCCCCCACGACAGGAGCTCTGGAAACACCATATATTTT. Translated: CASSPHDRSSGNTIYF.

This sequence joins TRBV28 and TRBJ1-5; a weak D match, TRBD1 (6 bases). V was pared by 3 bases and J by 4 bases, with 13 bases between. Germline V gene sequence: CDR1 MDHEN, CDR2 SYDVKM. The CDR3 has 15 residues. The CDR3 loop reads CASSFNRVMNQPQHF. CDR3 nucleotides: TGTGCCAGCAGTTTTAACAGGGTTATGAATCAGCCCCAGCATTTT.

The chain combines TRBV5-1 with TRBJ2-3, with TRBD1 as a possible D gene (5 bases). Per germline, CDR1 SGHRS and CDR2 YFSETQ. V was pared by 3 bases and J by 2 bases, with 7 bases between. The CDR3 runs to 13 residues. The CDR3 loop is CASSWTNTDTQYF. CDR3 sequence (DNA): TGCGCCAGCAGCTGGACAAACACAGATACGCAGTATTTT.

The chain employs TRBV7-9 and TRBJ1-1, with D unclear. The V end lost 4 bases, the J end lost 8 bases, and 8 bases lay between the germline ends. The germline V gene has CDR1 SEHNR and CDR2 FQNEAQ (reference sequence). The CDR3 covers 11 residues. CDR3 sequence: CASSSSVEAFF. Written as DNA, the CDR3 is TGTGCCAGCAGCTCCTCTGTGGAAGCTTTCTTT.

CDR3 in amino acids: CGNELDYGYTF. The DNA for the CDR3 is TGCGGTAACGAACTAGACTATGGCTACACCTTC. The rearrangement uses TRBV20-1 and TRBJ1-2; D unclear. CDR3 size: 11 residues. CDR1 is DFQATT, CDR2 SNEGSKA, per germline (reference sequence).

The chain uses TRBV5-8 and TRBJ2-1, with TRBD2 matching 8 bases. The CDR3 runs 15 residues. Trimming removed 4 bases from V and 10 bases from J; junction bases left unmatched: 13. Germline CDR1 SGHTS, CDR2 YDEGEE. CDR3 protein: CASSPRLASRQEQFF. CDR3 DNA sequence: TGTGCCAGCAGCCCCCGACTAGCGAGTCGTCAAGAGCAGTTCTTC.

This chain uses TRBV3-1 (or the pseudogene TRBV3-2) with TRBJ1-1, with 8 positions matching TRBD1. The CDR3 spans 12 residues. CDR1 and CDR2 (germline): LGHDT, YNNKEL (reference sequence). V was clipped by 3 bases and J by 10 bases; unmatched bases: 4. CDR3 bases: TGTGCCAGCAGCCAGGACAGGGCAGGAGCTTTCTTT. Protein: CASSQDRAGAFF.

This sequence joins TRBV7-2 and TRBJ2-5, with a tentative D call TRBD2 (5 bases). CDR1 is SGHTA and CDR2 is FQGNSA in the germline V gene. The germline V and J ends were trimmed by 4 bases and 7 bases, with 16 bases remaining between them. This CDR3 spans 14 amino acids. CDR3 DNA: TGTGCCAGCAGCTGGGAGACTATTCGAGGGACCCAGTACTTC. It specifies CASSWETIRGTQYF.

The chain uses TRBV28 and TRBJ1-2; unclear D gene. Germline CDR1 and CDR2: MDHEN and SYDVKM. The CDR3 is 11 residues long. V lost 5 bases and J 14 bases, leaving 15 bases between the germline ends. This CDR3 reads CASSATGGHTF. CDR3 DNA sequence: TGTGCCAGCAGTGCCACCGGAGGTCATACCTTC.

The rearrangement links TRBV9 to TRBJ1-1; 7 bases match TRBD1. The CDR3 sequence is 14 residues long. The germline V gene encodes CDR1 SGDLS and CDR2 YYNGEE. V gave up 4 bases and J gave up 7 bases; unmatched junction bases: 10. This CDR3 reads CASSLRDRPREAFF. The CDR3 nucleotides read TGTGCCAGCAGCCTGAGGGACAGACCTCGTGAAGCTTTCTTT. The full variable domain, rest sourced from reference TRBV9 and TRBJ1-1, is DSGVTQTPKHLITATGQRVTLRCSPRSGDLSVYWYQQSLDQGLQFLIQYYNGEERAKGNILERFSAQQFPDLHSELNLSSLELGDSALYFCASSLRDRPREAFFGQGTRLTVV.

Notes on this clone: Other DNA sequences in this specimen translate into the identical CDR3. V is TRBV7-2 and J is TRBJ2-7; 14 bases are shared with TRBD2. Trimming took 4 bases from V and 6 from J; bases not matched to a gene: 2. This CDR3 has 14 amino acids. Germline CDR1 SGHTA, CDR2 FQGNSA. The CDR3 coding sequence is TGTGCCAGCAGCTCCGGACTAGCGGGAGGCGAGCAGTACTTC. This gives the protein CASSSGLAGGEQYF.

The V call is TRBV19, the J call TRBJ1-1; TRBD1 agrees at 7 bases. CDR3 size: 13 residues. Trimming cost V 3 bases and J 5 bases; bases outside gene matches: 3. Germline CDR1 reads LNHDA; CDR2 reads SQIVND (reference sequence). This chain's CDR3 is CASSMKTGTEAFF. The CDR3 nucleotides are TGTGCCAGTAGTATGAAGACAGGGACTGAAGCTTTCTTT. Complete variable domain (other parts from reference TRBV19 and TRBJ1-1): DGGITQSPKYLFRKEGQNVTLSCEQNLNHDAMYWYRQDPGQGLRLIYYSQIVNDFQKGDIAEGYSVSREKKESFPLTVTSAQKNPTAFYLCASSMKTGTEAFFGQGTRLTVV.

This chain uses TRBV29-1 with TRBJ1-1, with D maybe TRBD1 (5 bases). The CDR3 sequence is 13 residues long. V was pared by 4 bases and J by 3 bases, with 12 bases between. CDR1 and CDR2 (germline): SQVTM, ANQGSEA. CDR3 nucleotides: TGCAGCGTTGGGACATCACCGGACACTGAAGCTTTCTTT. Translation gives CSVGTSPDTEAFF.

V gene TRBV20-1 combines with J gene TRBJ2-7; D ambiguous. There are 10 residues in the CDR3. Trimming took off 4 bases at V and 5 bases at J, with 6 bases between the two ends. Germline CDR1 is DFQATT and CDR2 is SNEGSKA (reference sequence). For the CDR3, the DNA is TGCAGTGCTACGGTGGACGAGCAGTACTTC. Protein: CSATVDEQYF.

The CDR3 loop reads CASSGITGGGGNTIYF. The CDR3 DNA reads as TGTGCCAGCAGTGGTATTACAGGGGGTGGTGGAAACACCATATATTTT. V gene TRBV6-6 combines with J gene TRBJ1-3, with 8 nucleotides matching TRBD1. This CDR3 comprises 16 residues. The ends lost 5 bases at V and 3 bases at J; junction bases unmatched: 9. CDR1 is MNHNY and CDR2 is SVGAGI in the germline V gene (reference sequence).

The gene calls are TRBV28 and TRBJ1-4; possible D gene TRBD1, 5 bases. The CDR3 has 14 residues. Trimming left V 7 bases short and J 3 bases short, with 12 bases between. CDR1 is MDHEN, CDR2 SYDVKM, per germline. CDR3 region: CASTSGSSNEKLFF. The CDR3 bases are TGTGCCAGCACCTCAGGGTCCTCTAATGAAAAACTGTTTTTT.

The V and J genes are TRBV5-6 and TRBJ2-7; D is uncertain. This CDR3 has 12 residues. Germline V gene sequence: CDR1 SGHDT, CDR2 YYEEEE. Trimming left V 3 bases short and J 0 bases short, with 4 bases between. CDR3 sequence reads: CASSSSSYEQYF. DNA for the CDR3: TGTGCCAGCAGCTCCAGCTCCTACGAGCAGTACTTC.

The V and J genes are TRBV5-1 and TRBJ2-1, with D possibly being TRBD2 (5 bases). CDR1 SGHRS and CDR2 YFSETQ come from the germline V gene. Deletions cut 4 bases from V and 4 bases from J, with 15 bases between. This CDR3 is built from 15 residues. The CDR3 loop is CASSPTGNRYNEQFF. CDR3 in DNA: TGCGCCAGCAGCCCGACCGGGAATAGATACAATGAGCAGTTCTTC.

The chain has TRBV5-6 and TRBJ1-5; 8 bases agree with TRBD1. Unmatched junction bases numbered 1, after V lost 2 bases and J lost 6 bases. The CDR3 consists of 13 residues. Per the germline V gene, CDR1 is SGHDT and CDR2 is YYEEEE. CDR3 nucleotides: TGTGCCAGCAGCTTCGACAGGGGTCAGCCCCAGCATTTT. As protein: CASSFDRGQPQHF.

This clone has only one observation. V gene TRBV5-1 combines with J gene TRBJ1-5; D is perhaps TRBD1 (5 bases). Germline CDR1 is SGHRS and CDR2 is YFSETQ. The V gene lost 4 bases and the J gene lost 5 bases, with 13 bases spanning the gap. The CDR3 runs 14 residues. CDR3 in DNA: TGCGCCAGCAGCCTGGACGGGGGGTATCAGCCCCAGCATTTT. Translated, it gives CASSLDGGYQPQHF.

This sequence joins TRBV7-2 and TRBJ1-5; D possibly corresponds to TRBD1 (5 bases). This CDR3 region has 16 residues. Germline V gene lookup returns CDR1 SGHTA and CDR2 FQGNSA. V shed 1 base and J shed 6 bases, with 16 bases lying between them. The CDR3 sequence is CASSLVSGTDFQPQHF. The CDR3, as DNA: TGTGCCAGCAGCTTAGTTAGCGGGACGGATTTTCAGCCCCAGCATTTT. The whole variable domain, filled in from reference TRBV7-2 and TRBJ1-5, reads GAGVSQSPSNKVTEKGKDVELRCDPISGHTALYWYRQSLGQGLEFLIYFQGNSAPDKSGLPSDRFSAERTGGSVSTLTIQRTQQEDSAVYLCASSLVSGTDFQPQHFGDGTRLSIL.

CDR3 bases: TGTGCCAGCAGCGCTCCGGGACTAGCAGTTGAGCAGTTCTTC. Translation: CASSAPGLAVEQFF. The chain uses TRBV9 and TRBJ2-1; 9 positions match TRBD2. Germline V lookup: CDR1 SGDLS, CDR2 YYNGEE. Unmatched junction bases numbered 7, after V lost 3 bases and J lost 9 bases. The CDR3 runs to 14 residues.

CDR3 in amino acids: CASSIGGMDYGYTF. The CDR3 DNA reads as TGTGCCAGTAGTATAGGAGGAATGGACTATGGCTACACCTTC. This chain connects TRBV19 to TRBJ1-2; unclear D gene. Germline V gives CDR1 LNHDA, CDR2 SQIVND (reference sequence). The CDR3 has 14 residues. Trimming removed 1 base at V and 3 bases at J, with 9 bases between. Based on the CDR3 plus reference TRBV19 and TRBJ1-2, the full variable domain is DGGITQSPKYLFRKEGQNVTLSCEQNLNHDAMYWYRQDPGQGLRLIYYSQIVNDFQKGDIAEGYSVSREKKESFPLTVTSAQKNPTAFYLCASSIGGMDYGYTFGSGTRLTVV.

The gene calls are TRBV10-3 and TRBJ1-1; 8 nucleotides match TRBD1. CDR1 is ENHRY, CDR2 SYGVKD, per germline. The CDR3 totals 13 residues. Trimming removed 9 bases from V and 0 bases from J; junction bases left unmatched: 3. The CDR3 loop reads CAMTGALNTEAFF. The CDR3 bases are TGTGCCATGACAGGGGCTTTGAACACTGAAGCTTTCTTT.

V gene TRBV28 combines with J gene TRBJ1-4; D is perhaps TRBD1 (5 bases). The ends were cut back, 6 bases at V and 3 bases at J, with 11 bases in the middle. Germline V lookup: CDR1 MDHEN, CDR2 SYDVKM. The CDR3 has 14 amino acids. The CDR3 DNA is TGTGCCAGCAGCCTAAGGGGCCCTAATGAAAAACTGTTTTTT. This codes for CASSLRGPNEKLFF. Supplemented by reference TRBV28 and TRBJ1-4, the full variable domain reads DVKVTQSSRYLVKRTGEKVFLECVQDMDHENMFWYRQDPGLGLRLIYFSYDVKMKEKGDIPEGYSVSREKKERFSLILESASTNQTSMYLCASSLRGPNEKLFFGSGTQLSVL.